This T cell receptor (beta chain) was obtained from a study of T cell repertoires in cytomegalovirus infection. The CDR3 covers 15 residues. V lost 7 bases, J lost 0 bases, and 13 bases lay in between. Germline values: CDR1 LNHDA, CDR2 SQIVND (reference sequence). This clonotype was observed a handful of times. Using its own MiXCR run on the reads, TCRdb lists one record per CDR3 protein. The table records fewer than 350,000 distinct CDR3 sequences, more than 9% of them present only once. This clonotype was obtained from a human donor in good health (CMV status not recorded). Some clones in this sample may be carry-over from other donors' samples. The V and J genes are TRBV19 and TRBJ1-3; possibly TRBD1 for D (6 bases). The material sequenced was PBMCs. The CDR3 spells CASTSTGSSGNTIYF. The CDR3, as DNA: TGTGCCAGTACCTCGACAGGTAGCTCTGGAAACACCATATATTTT.